This T cell receptor beta chain came from a study of T cell responses to AZD1222 COVID-19 vaccine. Whole-study findings and limits: Spike-specific TCR breadth and depth grew following two AZD1222 doses.

A remark on this clone: Its target is unknown.

Sequencing used immunoSEQ multiplex PCR; TCRdb keeps in-frame clones, though not all of them. The sample carries approximately 120,000 clones, around 87% recorded once. The input for sequencing was peripheral blood, taken on day 0 of AZD1222 vaccination. The TCR was taken from an adult in good health.

This CDR3 is CASSAGGGLEQYF. DNA of the CDR3: TGCGCCAGCAGCGCCGGAGGGGGGCTCGAGCAGTACTTC. V is TRBV5-1 and J is TRBJ2-7; D could derive from TRBD1 or TRBD2 (6 bases each). V shed 4 bases and J shed 6 bases, with 14 bases lying between them. Germline V CDR1 and CDR2: SGHRS, YFSETQ. The CDR3 spans 13 residues.